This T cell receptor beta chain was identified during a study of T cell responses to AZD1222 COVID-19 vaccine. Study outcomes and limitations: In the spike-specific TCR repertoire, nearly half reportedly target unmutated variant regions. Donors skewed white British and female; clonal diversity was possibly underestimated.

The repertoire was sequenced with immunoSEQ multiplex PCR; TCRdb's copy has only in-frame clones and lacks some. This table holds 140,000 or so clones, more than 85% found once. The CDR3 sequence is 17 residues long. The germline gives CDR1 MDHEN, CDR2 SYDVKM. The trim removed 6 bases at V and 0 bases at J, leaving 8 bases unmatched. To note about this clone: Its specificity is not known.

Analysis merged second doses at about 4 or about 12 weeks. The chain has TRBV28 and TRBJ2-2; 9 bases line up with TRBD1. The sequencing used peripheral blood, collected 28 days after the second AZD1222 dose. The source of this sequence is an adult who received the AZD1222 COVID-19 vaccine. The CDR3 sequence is CASRGTGLSPNTGELFF. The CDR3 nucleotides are TGTGCCAGCAGGGGGACAGGGCTGTCCCCGAACACCGGGGAGCTGTTTTTT.